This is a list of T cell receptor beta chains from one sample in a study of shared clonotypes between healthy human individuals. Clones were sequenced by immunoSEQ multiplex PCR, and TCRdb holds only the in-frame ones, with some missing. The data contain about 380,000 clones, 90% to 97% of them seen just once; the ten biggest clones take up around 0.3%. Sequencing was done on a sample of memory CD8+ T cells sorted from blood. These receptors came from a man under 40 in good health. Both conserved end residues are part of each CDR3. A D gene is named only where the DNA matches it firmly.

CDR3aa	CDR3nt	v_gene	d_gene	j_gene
CAWARTGNSGNTIYF	TGTGCCTGGGCCCGGACAGGAAACTCTGGAAACACCATATATTTT	TRBV30	TRBD1	TRBJ1-3
CASSFIGRASVAKNIQYF	TGTGCCAGCAGCTTCATCGGGAGGGCCTCGGTGGCCAAAAACATTCAGTACTTC	TRBV5-6	TRBD2	TRBJ2-4
CSAGGTGELFF	TGCAGTGCTGGAGGGACCGGGGAGCTGTTTTTT	TRBV20-1	NA	TRBJ2-2
CASSQASGRETQYF	TGTGCCAGCAGCCAAGCTAGCGGGAGAGAGACCCAGTACTTC	TRBV14	TRBD2	TRBJ2-5
CASSQEREGQETQYF	TGTGCCAGCAGCCAAGAGCGGGAGGGCCAAGAGACCCAGTACTTC	TRBV4-2	TRBD2	TRBJ2-5
CASSRTGYEQFF	TGTGCCAGCAGCCGGACAGGGTATGAGCAGTTCTTC	TRBV7-2	TRBD1	TRBJ2-1
CASTDLLLVVQFF	TGTGCCAGCACCGACTTACTACTAGTTGTGCAGTTCTTC	TRBV6-6	NA	TRBJ2-1
CASTITGQLGNTIYF	TGTGCCAGTACTATTACCGGACAGCTAGGAAACACCATATATTTT	TRBV25-1	NA	TRBJ1-3
CASSSPGSPLHF	TGCGCCAGCAGCTCACCGGGGTCACCCCTCCACTTT	TRBV5-1	NA	TRBJ1-6
CASSLAQGTEAFF	TGCGCCAGCAGCTTGGCTCAGGGCACTGAAGCTTTCTTT	TRBV5-1	NA	TRBJ1-1
CASSPSGRSGETQYF	TGTGCCAGCAGCCCTAGCGGGAGAAGTGGAGAGACCCAGTACTTC	TRBV4-2	TRBD2	TRBJ2-5
CASSPGLAGGRFF	TGTGCCAGCAGCCCGGGACTAGCGGGGGGGCGGTTCTTC	TRBV7-2	TRBD2	TRBJ2-1
CASNRDRGLQPQHF	TGTGCCAGTAATCGGGACAGGGGGCTACAGCCCCAGCATTTT	TRBV19	TRBD1	TRBJ1-5
CASSYGNLGTDTQYF	TGTGCCAGCAGTTACGGGAATTTAGGGACAGATACGCAGTATTTT	TRBV6-6	NA	TRBJ2-3
CASNYEQYF	TGCGCCAGCAACTACGAGCAGTACTTC	TRBV10-2	NA	TRBJ2-7
CASSLTSAYNEQFF	TGTGCCAGCAGCTTAACTAGCGCCTACAATGAGCAGTTCTTC	TRBV7-3	NA	TRBJ2-1
CSVGTGNQPQHF	TGCAGCGTCGGGACAGGGAATCAGCCCCAGCATTTT	TRBV29-1	TRBD1	TRBJ1-5
CASSTLAGETTDTQYF	TGTGCCAGTAGTACCTTAGCGGGAGAGACCACAGATACGCAGTATTTT	TRBV19	TRBD2	TRBJ2-3
CASSLEAGRYYEQYF	TGCGCCAGCAGCTTGGAGGCGGGGAGGTACTACGAGCAGTACTTC	TRBV5-1	NA	TRBJ2-7